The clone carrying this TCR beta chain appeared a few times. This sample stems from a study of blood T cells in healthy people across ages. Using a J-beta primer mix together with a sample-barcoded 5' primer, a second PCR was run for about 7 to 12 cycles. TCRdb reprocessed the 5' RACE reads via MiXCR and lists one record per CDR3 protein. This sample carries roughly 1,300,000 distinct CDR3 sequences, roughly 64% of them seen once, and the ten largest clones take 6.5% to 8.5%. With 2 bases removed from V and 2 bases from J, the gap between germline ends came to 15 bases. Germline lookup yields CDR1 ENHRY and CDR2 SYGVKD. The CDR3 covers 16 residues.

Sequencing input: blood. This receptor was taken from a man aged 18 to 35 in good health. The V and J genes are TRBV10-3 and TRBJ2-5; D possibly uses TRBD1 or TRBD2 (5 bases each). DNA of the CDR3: TGTGCCATCAGTGAGGCAGGAAAGGGGAGACAAGAGACCCAGTACTTC. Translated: CAISEAGKGRQETQYF.